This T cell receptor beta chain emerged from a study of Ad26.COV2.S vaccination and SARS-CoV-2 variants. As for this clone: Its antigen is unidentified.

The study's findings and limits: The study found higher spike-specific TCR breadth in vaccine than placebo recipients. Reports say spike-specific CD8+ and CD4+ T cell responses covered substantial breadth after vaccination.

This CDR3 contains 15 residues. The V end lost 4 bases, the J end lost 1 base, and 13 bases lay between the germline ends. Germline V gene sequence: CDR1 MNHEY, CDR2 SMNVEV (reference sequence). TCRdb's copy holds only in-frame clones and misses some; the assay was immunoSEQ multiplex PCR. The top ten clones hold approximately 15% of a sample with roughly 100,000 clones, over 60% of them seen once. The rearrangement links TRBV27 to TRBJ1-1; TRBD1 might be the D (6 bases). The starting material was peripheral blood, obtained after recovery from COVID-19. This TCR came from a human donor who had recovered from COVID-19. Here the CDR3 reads CASSSTGHPNTEAFF. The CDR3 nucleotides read TGTGCCAGCAGTTCAACGGGACACCCGAACACTGAAGCTTTCTTT.